This TCR beta chain came from a study of metastatic and nonmetastatic thyroid tumors. On the study more broadly: Malignant thyroid and benign thyroid patients provided blood and tumor or nodule tissue whose repertoires were compared.

All patients reached thyroid surgery having received no treatment beforehand. This clone was counted at least ten times. As yet, its antigen is unknown. Using MiXCR, TCRdb reanalyzed the PCR reads. The data hold about 92,000 clones, with just under 15% observed a single time. The germline CDR1 and CDR2 sequences are DFQATT and SNEGSKA (reference sequence). The CDR3 length is 15 residues. The trim removed 1 base at V and 8 bases at J, leaving 7 bases unmatched. Points from the study as a whole: Relative to benign nodules, malignant thyroid tumors were reportedly characterized by significantly elevated TCR beta diversity in blood and tumor.

The chain recombines TRBV20-1 with TRBJ1-6; TRBD1 agrees at 8 bases. Sequenced input: blood. The clonotype was recovered from a female donor with papillary thyroid cancer or a benign thyroid nodule (not recorded which). Some clones in this sample may be carry-over from other donors' samples. CDR3 residues: CSARVTGTGDSPLHF. The CDR3 nucleotides are TGCAGTGCTAGAGTCACCGGGACAGGAGATTCACCCCTCCACTTT.